A selection of T cell receptor beta chains follows, all from one sample in a study of shared clonotypes between healthy human individuals. Sequencing used immunoSEQ multiplex PCR; TCRdb keeps in-frame clones, though not all of them. The sample holds fewer than 500,000 clones, almost 80% seen once. Sample: PBMCs. These receptors were obtained from a woman aged 35 to 49 in good health. Some clones in this sample may be carry-over from other donors' samples. The CDR3 runs from the conserved cysteine through the conserved F or W. The order of the fields is clone size, V gene, J gene, D gene, CDR3 DNA, CDR3 protein. D genes are given only for firm matches. Some rows have no size entry. The others give once, few or many, or a class for an expanded clone.

size: -; V: TRBV7-3; J: TRBJ2-2; D: -; DNA: TGTGCCAGCGGCTCGGGACTCCCAAACACCGGGGAGCTGTTTTTT; CDR3: CASGSGLPNTGELFF
size: -; V: TRBV28; J: TRBJ2-1; D: -; DNA: TGTGCCAGCAGTTCCCAGCCCGGGGAAGGGGAGCAGTTCTTC; CDR3: CASSSQPGEGEQFF
size: -; V: TRBV2; J: TRBJ2-5; D: -; DNA: TGTGCCAGCCCCCGGACCCAGTACTTC; CDR3: CASPRTQYF
size: -; V: TRBV7-3; J: TRBJ1-2; D: -; DNA: TGTGCCAGCAGCGAACAGGGTGGCTATGGCTACACCTTC; CDR3: CASSEQGGYGYTF
size: -; V: TRBV18; J: TRBJ1-1; D: TRBD1; DNA: TGTGCCAGCTCACTAAGACAGGGTATGAACACTGAAGCTTTCTTT; CDR3: CASSLRQGMNTEAFF
size: -; V: TRBV19; J: TRBJ2-7; D: -; DNA: TGTGCCAGTAGTATTCCCGGCCTCTCCTACGAGCAGTACTTC; CDR3: CASSIPGLSYEQYF
size: -; V: TRBV2; J: TRBJ2-3; D: -; DNA: TGTGCCAGCAGTGGGAGGACGGATGCGGCAGATACGCAGTATTTT; CDR3: CASSGRTDAADTQYF
size: -; V: TRBV9; J: TRBJ2-7; D: -; DNA: TGTGCCAGCAGCGCGAGAACAGGGACCGAGCAGTACTTC; CDR3: CASSARTGTEQYF
size: -; V: TRBV30; J: TRBJ2-3; D: -; DNA: TGTGCCTGGAATGGAAAGACTAGCACAGATACGCAGTATTTT; CDR3: CAWNGKTSTDTQYF
size: -; V: TRBV5-8; J: TRBJ2-3; D: TRBD2; DNA: TGTGCCAGCAGCTTAGGGACTAGCGGGAGCTCAGATACGCAGTATTTT; CDR3: CASSLGTSGSSDTQYF
size: -; V: TRBV5-4; J: TRBJ2-5; D: TRBD2; DNA: TGTGCCAGCAGCTCAGTAGCGGGAGGGCAAGAGACCCAGTACTTC; CDR3: CASSSVAGGQETQYF
size: -; V: TRBV9; J: TRBJ2-3; D: TRBD2; DNA: TGTGCCAGCAGCGGAATCCTCGCGGGAGTAGGAGATACGCAGTATTTT; CDR3: CASSGILAGVGDTQYF
size: -; V: TRBV27; J: TRBJ1-2; D: TRBD1; DNA: TGTGCCAGCAGTTGGACAGGCGCGTCCTATGGCTACACCTTC; CDR3: CASSWTGASYGYTF
size: -; V: TRBV12-5; J: TRBJ2-5; D: -; DNA: TGTGCTAGTGGTTTGTCGGGAGAGACCCAGTACTTC; CDR3: CASGLSGETQYF
size: few; V: TRBV4-3; J: TRBJ2-7; D: -; DNA: TGCGCCAGCAGCCAAGATTCGGGGTCAGACTACGAGCAGTACTTC; CDR3: CASSQDSGSDYEQYF
size: -; V: TRBV9; J: TRBJ2-1; D: TRBD2; DNA: TGTGCCAGCAGCGTAGCGGGGCGCACGGGAGGGTGGGGCAATGAGCAGTTCTTC; CDR3: CASSVAGRTGGWGNEQFF
size: -; V: TRBV5-4; J: TRBJ1-2; D: -; DNA: TGTGCCAGCAGCGGGGGGGCTGGCACCCCGTCTAACTATGGCTACACCTTC; CDR3: CASSGGAGTPSNYGYTF
size: -; V: TRBV7-9; J: TRBJ2-1; D: TRBD1; DNA: TGTGCCAGCAGCGTAAGGACAGGGACCTACAATGAGCAGTTCTTC; CDR3: CASSVRTGTYNEQFF
size: -; V: TRBV4-2; J: TRBJ1-1; D: -; DNA: TGTGCCAGCAGCCAGGTCCGGGGAGACACTGAAGCTTTCTTT; CDR3: CASSQVRGDTEAFF
size: -; V: TRBV15; J: TRBJ1-1; D: -; DNA: TGTGCCACCAGCAGGGTCGGGGACGCGAACACTGAAGCTTTCTTT; CDR3: CATSRVGDANTEAFF
size: -; V: TRBV12-2; J: TRBJ2-2; D: -; DNA: TGTGCAAGTCGCTTATCGGCCCAACGGGACAGGGGTCCCGGGGAGCTGTTTTTT; CDR3: CASRLSAQRDRGPGELFF
size: -; V: TRBV2; J: TRBJ2-1; D: TRBD2; DNA: TGTGCCAGCAGACCCGGGACTAGCGGGAGTTACAATGAGCAGTTCTTC; CDR3: CASRPGTSGSYNEQFF
size: few; V: TRBV7-2; J: TRBJ2-7; D: TRBD1; DNA: TGTGCCAGCAGCTTTCGGGACAGGGCATACGAGCAGTACTTC; CDR3: CASSFRDRAYEQYF
size: -; V: TRBV14; J: TRBJ2-2; D: -; DNA: TGTGCCAGCAGCCAAGAGGGTAGCAAGTCCACCGGGGAGCTGTTTTTT; CDR3: CASSQEGSKSTGELFF
size: few; V: TRBV28; J: TRBJ2-7; D: -; DNA: TGTGCCAGCAGGCTTGGACCGCCGCAGAGCTCCTACGAGCAGTACTTC; CDR3: CASRLGPPQSSYEQYF
size: once; V: TRBV2; J: TRBJ1-2; D: -; DNA: TGTGCCAGCAGGGGAGACAGCGTCAAATACTATGGCTACACCTTC; CDR3: CASRGDSVKYYGYTF
size: -; V: TRBV19; J: TRBJ2-5; D: -; DNA: TGTGCCAGTAGTCCCCATGCGGGGCAGGGGGGGAAGACCCAGTACTTC; CDR3: CASSPHAGQGGKTQYF
size: -; V: TRBV5-1; J: TRBJ1-1; D: -; DNA: TGCGCCAGCAGCCCCCGAGTGGGGCGGGGTCCTTCCACTGAAGCTTTCTTT; CDR3: CASSPRVGRGPSTEAFF
size: -; V: TRBV10-3; J: TRBJ2-3; D: TRBD2; DNA: TGTGCCATCAGCCCCGGACTAGCGGGAGTAGATACGCAGTATTTT; CDR3: CAISPGLAGVDTQYF
size: -; V: TRBV7-2; J: TRBJ1-3; D: TRBD1; DNA: TGTGCCAGCAGCTGGGACAGCTCTGGAAACACCATATATTTT; CDR3: CASSWDSSGNTIYF
size: few; V: TRBV27; J: TRBJ2-7; D: -; DNA: TGTGCCAGCAGTTTTACGGGGGGCGAGTACGAGCAGTACTTC; CDR3: CASSFTGGEYEQYF
size: -; V: TRBV19; J: TRBJ2-7; D: TRBD2; DNA: TGTGCCAGTAGTATAGGCGCGGGAGTGGGATTATACGAGCAGTACTTC; CDR3: CASSIGAGVGLYEQYF
size: -; V: TRBV5-1; J: TRBJ2-1; D: TRBD2; DNA: TGCGCCAGCAGCCCCCTAGCGGGGTCCGGGAATGAGCAGTTCTTC; CDR3: CASSPLAGSGNEQFF
size: -; V: TRBV29-1; J: TRBJ2-7; D: TRBD1; DNA: TGCAGCGTTGGCCGGACAGGTTTCTACGAGCAGTACTTC; CDR3: CSVGRTGFYEQYF
size: -; V: TRBV7-9; J: TRBJ2-1; D: TRBD2; DNA: TGTGCCAGCAGCCCCTGGGGGCTAGCGGGCCGAAGTTCCTACAATGAGCAGTTCTTC; CDR3: CASSPWGLAGRSSYNEQFF
size: -; V: TRBV27; J: TRBJ2-4; D: -; DNA: TGTGCCAGCAGTTTCGGGCAGGGGAACATTCAGTACTTC; CDR3: CASSFGQGNIQYF
size: -; V: TRBV7-7; J: TRBJ2-2; D: -; DNA: TGTGCCAGCAGCCGATGGACAGACTTTAACACCGGGGAGCTGTTTTTT; CDR3: CASSRWTDFNTGELFF
size: -; V: TRBV7-9; J: TRBJ1-5; D: -; DNA: TGTGCCAGCAGCATCCCATATGGGGATCGCAATCAGCCCCAGCATTTT; CDR3: CASSIPYGDRNQPQHF
size: -; V: TRBV28; J: TRBJ1-1; D: -; DNA: TGTGCCAGCAGCCGAAACACTGAAGCTTTCTTT; CDR3: CASSRNTEAFF
size: -; V: TRBV15; J: TRBJ1-3; D: TRBD1; DNA: TGTGCCACCAGCAGAGGGAATCAGGGGGCGCTTTCTGGAAACACCATATATTTT; CDR3: CATSRGNQGALSGNTIYF
size: -; V: TRBV5-1; J: TRBJ2-2; D: TRBD1; DNA: TGCGCCAGCAGCTTGGTGGGACAGGGTTCTACCGGGGAGCTGTTTTTT; CDR3: CASSLVGQGSTGELFF
size: few; V: TRBV5-8; J: TRBJ1-2; D: -; DNA: TGTGCCAGCAGCCAAGAAGGGCGGAGAGGTGGCTACACCTTC; CDR3: CASSQEGRRGGYTF
size: few; V: TRBV4-2; J: TRBJ1-1; D: -; DNA: TGTGCCAGCAGCCAAGTTGGCAGGAACACTGAAGCTTTCTTT; CDR3: CASSQVGRNTEAFF
size: -; V: TRBV9; J: TRBJ2-7; D: TRBD1; DNA: TGTGCCAGCAGCGTACAGGACGGGACAGGGGTTGGCCGGGGGAGCGAGCAGTACTTC; CDR3: CASSVQDGTGVGRGSEQYF
size: -; V: TRBV11-1; J: TRBJ2-2; D: TRBD2; DNA: TGTGCCAGCAGCCGGACTAGCGGGAGCCACGGGGAGCTGTTTTTT; CDR3: CASSRTSGSHGELFF
size: many; V: TRBV19; J: TRBJ2-5; D: TRBD2; DNA: TGTGCCAGTAGTAGGTGGCTAGCGGGAGCCGGAGAGACCCAGTACTTC; CDR3: CASSRWLAGAGETQYF
size: -; V: TRBV13; J: TRBJ1-5; D: -; DNA: TGTGCCAGCAGCTATAGCGGGCGCGGCAATCAGCCCCAGCATTTT; CDR3: CASSYSGRGNQPQHF
size: -; V: TRBV5-1; J: TRBJ2-7; D: TRBD2; DNA: TGCGCCAGCAGCTTGGTCCCGGGACTAGCGGCAGGGACCTACGAGCAGTACTTC; CDR3: CASSLVPGLAAGTYEQYF
size: -; V: TRBV28; J: TRBJ2-7; D: -; DNA: TGTGCCAGCAGTTCCGACGGGCTTAGGCCTTACGAGCAGTACTTC; CDR3: CASSSDGLRPYEQYF